This TCR beta chain was sequenced in a study of T cell responses to AZD1222 COVID-19 vaccine. Profiled with immunoSEQ multiplex PCR; TCRdb holds only in-frame clones, not every one. The sample carries roughly 100,000 clones, around 95% recorded once. The count of this clone is one. This CDR3 has 18 residues. V dropped 7 bases and J dropped 7; count of bases not matched to a gene: 14. The V gene's germline CDR1 is SGHAT and CDR2 FQNNGV. The chain uses TRBV11-2 and TRBJ2-1; TRBD2 agrees at 15 bases. The sample was peripheral blood, taken on day 0 of AZD1222 vaccination. The sequence came from an adult in good health. CDR3 sequence: CASNVPGLAGGLYNEQFF. The CDR3 DNA is TGTGCCAGCAACGTCCCGGGACTAGCGGGGGGCCTATATAATGAGCAGTTCTTC. Using reference TRBV11-2 and TRBJ2-1 for the parts outside the CDR3, the full variable domain is EAGVAQSPRYKIIEKRQSVAFWCNPISGHATLYWYQQILGQGPKLLIQFQNNGVVDDSQLPKDRFSAERLKGVDSTLKIQPAKLEDSAVYLCASNVPGLAGGLYNEQFFGPGTRLTVL.